The 19 T cell receptor beta chains presented below share a single source sample, sequenced in a study of T-cell reconstitution after alpha-beta-depleted transplantation in children. Unique molecular identifiers were used to barcode this TCRbeta library. TCRdb ran MiXCR on the PCR reads and lists one entry per CDR3 protein. Of 450,000 to 600,000 distinct CDR3 sequences in the sample, approximately 10% are singletons; the top ten hold roughly 2.1%. Sequenced material: PBMCs, taken before TCRalphabeta/CD19-depleted stem cell transplant. The receptors were sampled from a child aged 2 to 15 with inherited bone marrow failure, due to receive a stem cell transplant.

This clonotype has at least ten counts. The chain combines TRBV12-3 or TRBV12-4 with TRBJ2-7; the match to TRBD2 covers 9 bases. The CDR3 is 14 amino acids. The ends lost 5 bases at V and 2 bases at J; junction bases unmatched: 4. The CDR3 DNA is TGTGCCAGCAGTGTTAGCGGGAGCGCCTACGAGCAGTACTTC. Amino acid sequence: CASSVSGSAYEQYF.

In its sample, this clonotype was seen many times. The chain carries TRBV27 and TRBJ2-5; D unclear. CDR3 length equals 13 residues. Germline lookup yields CDR1 MNHEY and CDR2 SMNVEV (reference sequence). The V gene lost 6 bases and the J gene lost 1 base, with 9 bases spanning the gap. DNA of the CDR3: TGTGCCAGCAGCCGACTCATCCAAGAGACCCAGTACTTC. Translated: CASSRLIQETQYF.

This clonotype was recorded many times. J is TRBJ2-7 and V is TRBV6-1; possible D gene TRBD1, 6 bases. The V end lost 2 bases, the J end lost 0 bases, and 8 bases lay between the germline ends. Germline V gives CDR1 MNHNS, CDR2 SASEGT. The length of the CDR3 is 14 residues. The CDR3 bases are TGTGCCAGCAGTGAATACAGGGTCTCCTACGAGCAGTACTTC. This sequence encodes CASSEYRVSYEQYF.

This clonotype came up a few times. The chain recombines TRBV5-6 with TRBJ2-3; 7 nucleotides agree with TRBD1. This CDR3 region has 16 residues. Germline V gene lookup returns CDR1 SGHDT and CDR2 YYEEEE. V shed 4 bases, J shed 2 bases, and the junction held 10 bases outside the gene matches. The CDR3 here is CASSPGTDLFTDTQYF. Written as DNA, the CDR3 is TGTGCCAGCAGCCCTGGGACAGACCTATTCACAGATACGCAGTATTTT.

The table lists this clonotype with many counts. The V and J genes are TRBV29-1 and TRBJ1-5; D uncertain. CDR1 and CDR2 from the germline V gene are SQVTM and ANQGSEA. This CDR3 has 13 amino acids. V dropped 4 bases and J dropped 1 base, with 8 bases sitting between them. DNA of the CDR3: TGCAGCGTTGCGGCAGGAAGCAATCAGCCCCAGCATTTT. This translates into CSVAAGSNQPQHF.

This clonotype was counted many times. The chain combines TRBV20-1 with TRBJ2-1, with 9 nucleotides matching TRBD2. The CDR3 is 14 residues long. V lost 3 bases, J lost 10 bases, and 10 bases stayed unmatched. Germline-derived CDR1 and CDR2 are DFQATT and SNEGSKA (reference sequence). CDR3 loop: CSARTLAGRGEQFF. CDR3 in DNA: TGCAGTGCTAGGACCCTAGCGGGAAGGGGAGAGCAGTTCTTC.

This clonotype was seen repeatedly, ten times or more. This chain joins TRBV5-1 and TRBJ2-7; 9 positions match TRBD2. With V trimmed by 3 bases and J by 5 bases, 6 bases remained unmatched. The germline CDR1 and CDR2 sequences are SGHRS and YFSETQ. CDR3 size: 14 residues. CDR3 sequence reads: CASSSGTSIHEQYF. CDR3 DNA: TGCGCCAGCAGCTCCGGGACTAGCATCCACGAGCAGTACTTC. The variable domain in full, completed from reference TRBV5-1 and TRBJ2-7, reads KAGVTQTPRYLIKTRGQQVTLSCSPISGHRSVSWYQQTPGQGLQFLFEYFSETQRNKGNFPGRFSGRQFSNSRSEMNVSTLELGDSALYLCASSSGTSIHEQYFGPGTRLTVT.

This clonotype was seen at least ten times. The chain recombines TRBV29-1 with TRBJ2-3, with 12 bases that match TRBD2. V shed 7 bases and J 4 bases; nucleotides not matched to a gene: 6. Germline loops: CDR1 SQVTM, CDR2 ANQGSEA. The CDR3 has 14 residues. The CDR3 is CSGLAGGSADTQYF. The CDR3 DNA is TGCAGCGGGCTAGCGGGAGGGTCGGCAGATACGCAGTATTTT.

This clonotype came up many times. The chain carries TRBV7-8 and TRBJ2-1; D is undetermined. V gave up 2 bases and J gave up 5 bases, with 10 bases separating them. This CDR3 is 14 amino acids long. CDR1 and CDR2 from the germline V gene are SGHVS and FQNEAQ. The CDR3 bases are TGTGCCAGCAGCTTATACGGCTTTGACAATGAGCAGTTCTTC. Its protein product is CASSLYGFDNEQFF.

In its sample, this clonotype was seen many times. The chain links TRBV10-3 to TRBJ2-7; D not resolved. Germline CDR1 ENHRY, CDR2 SYGVKD. The V end lost 3 bases, the J end lost 3 bases, and 9 bases lay between the germline ends. The CDR3 covers 13 residues. CDR3 region: CAISDPIRYEQYF. CDR3 DNA sequence: TGTGCCATCAGTGACCCCATACGCTACGAGCAGTACTTC.

In its sample, this clonotype was seen many times. The chain couples TRBV28 to TRBJ2-2; 10 bases map to TRBD2. This CDR3 comprises 14 residues. Germline trimming cut 6 bases from V and 7 bases from J; bases unmatched to any gene: 5. The germline CDR1 and CDR2 sequences are MDHEN and SYDVKM. CDR3 sequence (DNA): TGTGCCAGCAGAACTAGCGGGACGAGCGGGGAGCTGTTTTTT. Translating gives CASRTSGTSGELFF. The variable domain in full, completed from reference TRBV28 and TRBJ2-2, reads DVKVTQSSRYLVKRTGEKVFLECVQDMDHENMFWYRQDPGLGLRLIYFSYDVKMKEKGDIPEGYSVSREKKERFSLILESASTNQTSMYLCASRTSGTSGELFFGEGSRLTVL.

This clonotype occurred many times. This sequence joins TRBV4-3 and TRBJ2-7; no definite D call. Germline V gene lookup returns CDR1 LGHNA and CDR2 YSLEER. The CDR3 has 13 residues. V was trimmed by 0 bases and J by 6 bases, leaving 9 bases between them. CDR3 nucleotide sequence: TGCGCCAGCAGCCAAGATGTGTGGGGCGAGCAGTACTTC. Amino acids: CASSQDVWGEQYF.

This clonotype was recorded at least ten times. The chain employs TRBV10-3 and TRBJ1-5; the match to TRBD1 covers 7 bases. CDR3 length: 18 amino acids. The trim removed 11 bases at V and 3 bases at J, leaving 22 bases unmatched. Germline lookup yields CDR1 ENHRY and CDR2 SYGVKD. The CDR3 DNA reads TGTGCCGCCCAACGGAGCGAGACAGGGACGGTCGTCAATCAGCCCCAGCATTTT. Protein: CAAQRSETGTVVNQPQHF.

In this sample, this clonotype turned up many times. The chain uses TRBV6-5 and TRBJ1-5; D is ambiguous. V was shortened by 0 bases and J by 9 bases, with 15 bases between the two germline ends. Germline V gene data show CDR1 as MNHEY and CDR2 as SVGAGI. The CDR3 covers 15 residues. The CDR3 nucleotides read TGTGCCAGCAGTTACTCGATTTTGACCACTACGCCCCAGCATTTT. Translated, it gives CASSYSILTTTPQHF.

This clonotype has a handful of counts. The DNA for the CDR3 is TGCAGTGCTAGGGGGGAGGACTCCTACAATGAGCAGTTCTTC. Translated: CSARGEDSYNEQFF. The V gene is TRBV20-1, the J gene TRBJ2-1; D might be TRBD2 (6 bases). Trimming left V 3 bases short and J 0 bases short, with 9 bases between. Looked up from germline, CDR1 is DFQATT and CDR2 is SNEGSKA (reference sequence). This CDR3 contains 14 residues.

In this sample, this clonotype turned up a few times. V gene TRBV2 combines with J gene TRBJ2-2; D may be TRBD2 (6 bases). Per germline, CDR1 SNHLY and CDR2 FYNNEI. The V end was cut by 11 bases, the J end by 2 bases, with 15 bases between. The CDR3 consists of 14 residues. The CDR3 coding sequence is TGTGCCGGCAACCGGGACTCCAACACCGGGGAGCTGTTTTTT. Its translation: CAGNRDSNTGELFF.

This clonotype occurred many times. The chain joins TRBV12-3 or TRBV12-4 to TRBJ2-3, with TRBD2 matching over 7 bases. J gave up 6 bases and V 9 bases, and 12 bases lay outside the gene matches. The CDR3 has 14 residues. CDR3 protein: CASRGWDYGDTQYF. Written as DNA, the CDR3 is TGTGCCAGTAGAGGGTGGGACTATGGGGATACGCAGTATTTT.

This clonotype was recorded a few times. This sequence joins TRBV29-1 and TRBJ2-2; 8 bases map to TRBD2. This CDR3 spans 15 amino acids. The germline V gene has CDR1 SQVTM and CDR2 ANQGSEA. V was pared by 8 bases and J by 6 bases, with 14 bases of the junction left unmatched. CDR3 region: CSISAGGGTAGELFF. CDR3 nucleotide sequence: TGCAGCATCTCCGCGGGGGGAGGAACAGCCGGGGAGCTGTTTTTT.

This clonotype was found many times. This rearrangement joins TRBV7-8 to TRBJ2-5; TRBD2 is a possible D gene (6 bases). The CDR3 has 15 residues. Trimming removed 1 base at V and 2 bases at J, with 11 bases between. Germline V gene sequence: CDR1 SGHVS, CDR2 FQNEAQ. As DNA, the CDR3 is TGTGCCAGCAGCTTAGTGGGAGGCATTCAAGAGACCCAGTACTTC. Its translation: CASSLVGGIQETQYF.